The rows below give T cell receptor beta chains drawn from one sample of a study of blood T cell repertoires in COVID-19. The method was immunoSEQ multiplex PCR; TCRdb's version includes in-frame clones alone and lacks a portion of them. The repertoire holds 150,000 to 200,000 clones, around 84% seen once, with 3% to 3.5% in the top ten. The sequencing sample was made of peripheral blood. Every receptor here comes from a human donor with acute or convalescent COVID-19. The donor label of this sample is uncertain. The CDR3 runs from the conserved cysteine through the conserved F or W. The order of the fields is CDR3 DNA, CDR3 protein, D gene, clone size, J gene, V gene. The D gene is left open where the match is weak. Where a row states a size, it is once, few, many or the class of an expanded clone; other rows omit it.

CDR3 DNA: TGCGCCAGCAGCCCCTGGACTAGCGGGGGGGTAAATGAGCAGTTCTTC
CDR3 protein: CASSPWTSGGVNEQFF
D gene: TRBD2
clone size: -
J gene: TRBJ2-1
V gene: TRBV5-1

CDR3 DNA: TGCGCCAGCAGCAAAGGGGACAGGGAGACCGGGGAGCTGTTTTTT
CDR3 protein: CASSKGDRETGELFF
D gene: TRBD1
clone size: once
J gene: TRBJ2-2
V gene: TRBV4-1

CDR3 DNA: TGTGCCAGCAGCACTAGCCAAGGACAGGGGGCGATTTCCTCTGGAAACACCATATATTTT
CDR3 protein: CASSTSQGQGAISSGNTIYF
D gene: TRBD1
clone size: -
J gene: TRBJ1-3
V gene: TRBV7-9

CDR3 DNA: TGTGCCACCAGTGATTTGAGCAGGGGTAATCAGCCCCAGCATTTT
CDR3 protein: CATSDLSRGNQPQHF
D gene: -
clone size: -
J gene: TRBJ1-5
V gene: TRBV24-1

CDR3 DNA: TGTGCCAGCAGCCAAGGACAACATCATAGCAATCAGCCCCAGCATTTT
CDR3 protein: CASSQGQHHSNQPQHF
D gene: -
clone size: -
J gene: TRBJ1-5
V gene: TRBV3-1/TRBV3-2

CDR3 DNA: TGTGCCAGTAGTCCGACAGGCCCTATGGGGTATGGCTACACCTTC
CDR3 protein: CASSPTGPMGYGYTF
D gene: -
clone size: -
J gene: TRBJ1-2
V gene: TRBV19

CDR3 DNA: TGTGCCAGCAGCCAAGGTCTTACAGTGGATGGCTACACCTTC
CDR3 protein: CASSQGLTVDGYTF
D gene: -
clone size: -
J gene: TRBJ1-2
V gene: TRBV3-1/TRBV3-2

CDR3 DNA: TGTGCCAGCAGCTCCCAGACAGGTATCAACACTGAAGCTTTCTTT
CDR3 protein: CASSSQTGINTEAFF
D gene: -
clone size: -
J gene: TRBJ1-1
V gene: TRBV7-2

CDR3 DNA: TGTGCCAGCACCCAGGGGGCAGGGGGCGCGGATACTGAAGCTTTCTTT
CDR3 protein: CASTQGAGGADTEAFF
D gene: TRBD1
clone size: -
J gene: TRBJ1-1
V gene: TRBV3-1/TRBV3-2

CDR3 DNA: TGTGCCAGCTCACCGACAGGGGGAGGCTACACCTTC
CDR3 protein: CASSPTGGGYTF
D gene: TRBD1
clone size: -
J gene: TRBJ1-2
V gene: TRBV18

CDR3 DNA: TGTGCCAGCACCCAGAACACTGAAGCTTTCTTT
CDR3 protein: CASTQNTEAFF
D gene: -
clone size: once
J gene: TRBJ1-1
V gene: TRBV6-5

CDR3 DNA: TGTGCCAGCAGCGGGACTAGCGGGGGGCCTCACCCAGATACGCAGTATTTT
CDR3 protein: CASSGTSGGPHPDTQYF
D gene: TRBD2
clone size: -
J gene: TRBJ2-3
V gene: TRBV2

CDR3 DNA: TGTGCCAGCAGCGACAGGGGCTATGGCTACACCTTC
CDR3 protein: CASSDRGYGYTF
D gene: TRBD1
clone size: -
J gene: TRBJ1-2
V gene: TRBV9

CDR3 DNA: TGTGCCAGCAGCTCACAGGTCGCTAGCAATGAGCAGTTCTTC
CDR3 protein: CASSSQVASNEQFF
D gene: -
clone size: -
J gene: TRBJ2-1
V gene: TRBV7-3

CDR3 DNA: TGTGCCAGCAGTCAATCAGGGGGCTTCGAAGCTTTCTTT
CDR3 protein: CASSQSGGFEAFF
D gene: TRBD1
clone size: -
J gene: TRBJ1-1
V gene: TRBV14

CDR3 DNA: TGTGCCAGCAGCTTAGTCGGTGGGGGGGAGCAGCCCCAGCATTTT
CDR3 protein: CASSLVGGGEQPQHF
D gene: -
clone size: -
J gene: TRBJ1-5
V gene: TRBV7-9

CDR3 DNA: TGTGCCAGCAGTATAGACAGCAACTATGGCTACACCTTC
CDR3 protein: CASSIDSNYGYTF
D gene: -
clone size: -
J gene: TRBJ1-2
V gene: TRBV6-6

CDR3 DNA: TGTGCCAGCAGTTATTATCAAATTCGGTCCGGGGAGCTGTTTTTT
CDR3 protein: CASSYYQIRSGELFF
D gene: -
clone size: -
J gene: TRBJ2-2
V gene: TRBV5-4

CDR3 DNA: TGTGCCAGCAGTTACTCGGCAGGGGGCGGCTATGGCTACACCTTC
CDR3 protein: CASSYSAGGGYGYTF
D gene: TRBD1
clone size: -
J gene: TRBJ1-2
V gene: TRBV6-6

CDR3 DNA: TGTGCCAGCAGGGCTACAGGGCCTCTTTATGGCTACACCTTC
CDR3 protein: CASRATGPLYGYTF
D gene: -
clone size: -
J gene: TRBJ1-2
V gene: TRBV28

CDR3 DNA: TGTGCCAGCTCCTTAGTCGCCAGGCCGAACACCGGGGAGCTGTTTTTT
CDR3 protein: CASSLVARPNTGELFF
D gene: -
clone size: -
J gene: TRBJ2-2
V gene: TRBV28

CDR3 DNA: TGTGCCAGCAGTGCCTCTGAGGGTGTGTTATCACCCCTCCACTTT
CDR3 protein: CASSASEGVLSPLHF
D gene: -
clone size: -
J gene: TRBJ1-6
V gene: TRBV25-1

CDR3 DNA: TGTGCCAGTAGTCCGATACTAGCGGGGGGCCGAGGAGAGACCCAGTACTTC
CDR3 protein: CASSPILAGGRGETQYF
D gene: TRBD2
clone size: few
J gene: TRBJ2-5
V gene: TRBV19

CDR3 DNA: TGTGCCAGCAGCGTGCAGGACAAGGGGAGGCTCTCTAATGAAAAACTGTTTTTT
CDR3 protein: CASSVQDKGRLSNEKLFF
D gene: -
clone size: -
J gene: TRBJ1-4
V gene: TRBV21-1

CDR3 DNA: TGTGCCAGCAGACCCCCGGGACAGGGAATGATCGAGCAGTACTTC
CDR3 protein: CASRPPGQGMIEQYF
D gene: TRBD1
clone size: -
J gene: TRBJ2-7
V gene: TRBV6-6

CDR3 DNA: TGTGCCAGCAGCGTAGAGACAGGTCTTGCAACTAATGAAAAACTGTTTTTT
CDR3 protein: CASSVETGLATNEKLFF
D gene: -
clone size: many
J gene: TRBJ1-4
V gene: TRBV9

CDR3 DNA: TGTGCCAGCTCACGTACCTGGCCGGGACAGGGGATTCGGAATCAGCCCCAGCATTTT
CDR3 protein: CASSRTWPGQGIRNQPQHF
D gene: TRBD1
clone size: -
J gene: TRBJ1-5
V gene: TRBV18

CDR3 DNA: TGTGCCAGCAGCTTAGGAACAGGGGGAAAACTGTTTTTT
CDR3 protein: CASSLGTGGKLFF
D gene: TRBD1
clone size: few
J gene: TRBJ1-4
V gene: TRBV7-9

CDR3 DNA: TGTGCCAGCAGCCCCGGGACAGGGGGGGACTATGGCTACACCTTC
CDR3 protein: CASSPGTGGDYGYTF
D gene: TRBD1
clone size: -
J gene: TRBJ1-2
V gene: TRBV28

CDR3 DNA: TGTGCCAGCAGCCGCACCGGGACAGGGGGCTTGAACGGGCGGCATGAAAAACTGTTTTTT
CDR3 protein: CASSRTGTGGLNGRHEKLFF
D gene: TRBD1
clone size: -
J gene: TRBJ1-4
V gene: TRBV3-1/TRBV3-2

CDR3 DNA: TGTGCCAGCTCACCTGGAGCGGGGGGGCTGAGTGAGCAGTTCTTC
CDR3 protein: CASSPGAGGLSEQFF
D gene: TRBD2
clone size: few
J gene: TRBJ2-1
V gene: TRBV18

CDR3 DNA: TGTGCCAGCTCACAAACTCCAGGGGACTCCTACGAGCAGTACTTC
CDR3 protein: CASSQTPGDSYEQYF
D gene: -
clone size: -
J gene: TRBJ2-7
V gene: TRBV18

CDR3 DNA: TGCGCCAGCAGCTTGGGACAGTCAGTTAATTCACCCCTCCACTTT
CDR3 protein: CASSLGQSVNSPLHF
D gene: -
clone size: few
J gene: TRBJ1-6
V gene: TRBV5-1

CDR3 DNA: TGTGCCAGCAGTTACCCATCACAGGGAGTTGCTGGCTACACCTTC
CDR3 protein: CASSYPSQGVAGYTF
D gene: -
clone size: -
J gene: TRBJ1-2
V gene: TRBV6-6

CDR3 DNA: TGTGCCACCAGTGATAGGGGGCTCGGGGATCAGCCCCAGCATTTT
CDR3 protein: CATSDRGLGDQPQHF
D gene: TRBD1
clone size: -
J gene: TRBJ1-5
V gene: TRBV24-1

CDR3 DNA: TGTGCCAGCAGCTTGCGAGGTCTCGCTGGCTACACCTTC
CDR3 protein: CASSLRGLAGYTF
D gene: -
clone size: -
J gene: TRBJ1-2
V gene: TRBV5-4

CDR3 DNA: TGTGCCAGCAGCTTTTCGAGCAGGGACTATCAGCCCCAGCATTTT
CDR3 protein: CASSFSSRDYQPQHF
D gene: -
clone size: -
J gene: TRBJ1-5
V gene: TRBV7-8

CDR3 DNA: TGTGCCAGAAGCGCCAGGGCGCGGGGAAGGGAGCAGTTCTTC
CDR3 protein: CARSARARGREQFF
D gene: -
clone size: once
J gene: TRBJ2-1
V gene: TRBV5-3

CDR3 DNA: TGTGCCACCAGCGTAGACAGGGCCTATGGCTACACCTTC
CDR3 protein: CATSVDRAYGYTF
D gene: TRBD1
clone size: once
J gene: TRBJ1-2
V gene: TRBV15

CDR3 DNA: TGTGCCAGCAGCGTAGAGGGGGAGAAGAGCTCTGGAAACACCATATATTTT
CDR3 protein: CASSVEGEKSSGNTIYF
D gene: -
clone size: -
J gene: TRBJ1-3
V gene: TRBV9

CDR3 DNA: TGTGCCACCAGCAGGTACACAGATACGCAGTATTTT
CDR3 protein: CATSRYTDTQYF
D gene: -
clone size: -
J gene: TRBJ2-3
V gene: TRBV15

CDR3 DNA: TGTGCCCGCGGGGAGGGGGGACAGGGGAGCTCCTACGAGCAGTACTTC
CDR3 protein: CARGEGGQGSSYEQYF
D gene: TRBD1
clone size: -
J gene: TRBJ2-7
V gene: TRBV7-2

CDR3 DNA: TGTGCCAGCAGCGTAGTGGGGGCCGGAAACACCATATATTTT
CDR3 protein: CASSVVGAGNTIYF
D gene: -
clone size: -
J gene: TRBJ1-3
V gene: TRBV9

CDR3 DNA: TGCGCCAGCAGCCAGGCCTCCGGGACACTTAACTATGGCTACACCTTC
CDR3 protein: CASSQASGTLNYGYTF
D gene: -
clone size: -
J gene: TRBJ1-2
V gene: TRBV4-1

CDR3 DNA: TGTGCCACCAGCAGAATTCGGGGGAGCAATGAGCAGTTCTTC
CDR3 protein: CATSRIRGSNEQFF
D gene: -
clone size: once
J gene: TRBJ2-1
V gene: TRBV15